This record looks at one T cell receptor (beta chain) sequence and its context. How the authors handled the data: Cell counts per sample came from amplifying reference gene primers. Generated by immunoSEQ multiplex PCR, the TCRdb table keeps only in-frame clones and is missing some. The V and J calls and the clone size are those of that table, but D and trimming were determined from the DNA. This sample has about 400,000 clones, with approximately 86% found just once. The record originates from a study of blood T cell repertoires in COVID-19. Trimming took 2 bases from V and 2 from J, leaving 13 bases between them. The CDR3 contains 16 residues. Germline values: CDR1 LNHDA, CDR2 SQIVND (reference sequence).

Sequencing input: peripheral blood. This receptor was taken from a woman in her fifties or sixties with COVID-19, enrolled during active disease. The chain joins TRBV19 to TRBJ1-3; possible D gene TRBD1, 5 bases. Here the CDR3 DNA reads TGTGCCAGTAGTATATTCGCGTCAGGGACTGGAAACACCATATATTTT. It yields the protein CASSIFASGTGNTIYF.